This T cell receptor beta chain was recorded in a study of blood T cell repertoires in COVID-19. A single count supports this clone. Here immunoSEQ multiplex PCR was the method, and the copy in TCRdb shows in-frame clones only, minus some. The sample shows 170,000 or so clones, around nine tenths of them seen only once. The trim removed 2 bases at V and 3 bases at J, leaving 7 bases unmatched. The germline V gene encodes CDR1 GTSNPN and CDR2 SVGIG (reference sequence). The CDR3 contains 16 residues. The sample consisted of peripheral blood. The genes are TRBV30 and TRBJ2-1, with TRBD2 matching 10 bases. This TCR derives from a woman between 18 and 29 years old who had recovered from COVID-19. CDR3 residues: CAWSLGRTSGYNEQFF. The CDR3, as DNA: TGTGCCTGGAGTCTCGGGAGGACTAGCGGCTACAATGAGCAGTTCTTC.